One sample yielded the 24 T cell receptor beta chains listed below, sequenced in a study of shared clonotypes between healthy human individuals. Profiling relied on immunoSEQ multiplex PCR, and the TCRdb table lists in-frame clones only, not all of them. The sample comprises hundreds of thousands of clones, roughly 72% of which are singletons, and around 12% rests with the top ten. Material: PBMCs. These receptors originate from a middle-aged woman in good health. Some clones in this sample may be carry-over from other donors' samples.

Worth noting for this clone: The likely explanation is a read error, given a far larger clone one base away. The genes are TRBV19 and TRBJ2-3, with 7 bases matching TRBD2. There are 14 residues in the CDR3. With V trimmed by 9 bases and J by 5 bases, 11 bases remained unmatched. Germline V gene sequence: CDR1 LNHDA, CDR2 SQIVND (reference sequence). The CDR3 is CASSPAGVVDTQYF. CDR3 sequence (DNA): TGTGCCAGCAGTCCGGCGGGAGTTGTAGATACGCAGTATTTT.

For this clone: A far larger clone lies a single base away; this is likely a read error. Different DNA sequences within this sample yield the same CDR3. CDR3 nucleotide sequence: TGTGCCAGCAGCCAAGCGACTAGCTCGGGGGTGGCAGATACGCAGTATTTT. Its protein is CASSQATSSGVADTQYF. The V call is TRBV4-2, the J call TRBJ2-3; 7 bases align to TRBD2. J lost 4 bases, V lost 1 base, and 11 bases had no gene match. The CDR3 runs 17 residues. Germline assignment: CDR1 LGHNA and CDR2 YNFKEQ.

This clone was seen just once. This chain connects TRBV4-2 to TRBJ2-5, with unresolved D. Germline loops: CDR1 LGHNA, CDR2 YNFKEQ. The CDR3 spans 15 residues. V was shortened by 4 bases and J by 3 bases, with 15 bases between the two germline ends. Here the CDR3 DNA reads TGTGCCAGCAGCCTCCAACCAATGGTAGAAGAGACCCAGTACTTC. Translating gives CASSLQPMVEETQYF.

This chain uses TRBV6-5 with TRBJ1-5; a possible D gene is TRBD1 (5 bases). Germline loops: CDR1 MNHEY, CDR2 SVGAGI. The CDR3 is 14 residues long. Trimming took 6 bases from V and 4 from J, leaving 13 bases between them. Written as DNA, the CDR3 is TGTGCCAGCAGGCCTGGGGGACTGAATCAGCCCCAGCATTTT. As protein: CASRPGGLNQPQHF.

The chain joins TRBV19 to TRBJ2-3; TRBD2 matches at 12 bases. V was pared by 7 bases and J by 7 bases, with 9 bases of the junction left unmatched. This CDR3 has 15 amino acids. The V gene's germline CDR1 is LNHDA and CDR2 SQIVND (reference sequence). The CDR3 here is CASNPGLAGANTQYF. In DNA form, the CDR3 reads TGTGCCAGTAATCCGGGACTAGCGGGTGCAAATACGCAGTATTTT.

The V gene is TRBV19, the J gene TRBJ1-5; D unclear. The CDR3 covers 14 residues. Germline CDR1 LNHDA, CDR2 SQIVND (reference sequence). V lost 4 bases, J lost 0 bases, and 7 bases lay in between. CDR3 sequence: CASSRGNSNQPQHF. The CDR3 bases are TGTGCCAGTAGTAGGGGAAATAGCAATCAGCCCCAGCATTTT.

The rearrangement uses TRBV4-1 and TRBJ1-5; a weak D match, TRBD1 (5 bases). The CDR3 extends over 20 amino acids. V dropped 0 bases and J dropped 1 base, with 22 bases sitting between them. Per the germline V gene, CDR1 is MGHRA and CDR2 is YSYEKL. CDR3 DNA sequence: TGCGCCAGCAGCCAAGACAGGGTGGTGAGGTGGGATAGCAGCAATCAGCCCCAGCATTTT. Protein product: CASSQDRVVRWDSSNQPQHF.

With respect to this clone: Given a much more abundant clone one base away, this may be a read error. The chain employs TRBV7-2 and TRBJ2-7; D not resolved. CDR1 SGHTA and CDR2 FQGNSA come from the germline V gene. There are 13 residues in the CDR3. The CDR3 sequence: CASSFAAPYGQYF. The CDR3 coding sequence is TGTGCCAGCAGCTTTGCGGCTCCCTACGGGCAGTACTTC.

This chain connects TRBV9 to TRBJ2-7; D is perhaps TRBD1 (6 bases). Trimming removed 4 bases at V and 3 bases at J, with 14 bases between. In germline, CDR1 is SGDLS, CDR2 YYNGEE. There are 14 residues in the CDR3. The DNA for the CDR3 is TGTGCCAGCAGCTCTAGACAGGATTTCTACGAGCAGTACTTC. This translates into CASSSRQDFYEQYF.

The table lists this clone with many counts. V is TRBV4-2 and J is TRBJ2-1; TRBD1 agrees at 9 bases. The CDR3 totals 16 residues. Losses at the gene ends were 0 bases for V and 4 bases for J; bases not matched to a gene: 4. Germline V gene sequence: CDR1 LGHNA, CDR2 YNFKEQ. The CDR3 DNA follows: TGTGCCAGCAGCCAAGATTGGGACAGGGATTACAATGAGCAGTTCTTC. Encoded protein: CASSQDWDRDYNEQFF.

With respect to this clone: The sample contains more than one DNA sequence encoding this CDR3. The chain joins TRBV29-1 to TRBJ1-1; maybe TRBD1 (5 bases). Germline V CDR1 and CDR2: SQVTM, ANQGSEA. Trimming took off 7 bases at V and 2 bases at J, with 14 bases between the two ends. This CDR3 has 13 amino acids. The CDR3 region is CSGAGQLNTEAFF. The CDR3 DNA sequence: TGCAGCGGAGCCGGACAACTTAACACTGAAGCTTTCTTT.

The V gene is TRBV11-2, the J gene TRBJ2-5; D ambiguous. V was pared by 5 bases and J by 4 bases, with 17 bases between. CDR1 and CDR2 from the germline V gene are SGHAT and FQNNGV. The length of the CDR3 is 15 residues. Here the CDR3 reads CASSLSLPTGETQYF. The CDR3 region has the DNA TGTGCCAGCAGCCTTAGCCTCCCGACTGGAGAGACCCAGTACTTC.

This clone was seen a few times. The rearrangement joins TRBV10-1 to TRBJ2-7, with a possible D match to TRBD2 (5 bases). This CDR3 region has 16 residues. V shed 4 bases and J shed 1 base, with 17 bases lying between them. Germline V gene data show CDR1 as WNHNN and CDR2 as SYGVQD (reference sequence). CDR3 residues: CASSASGTRGSYEQYF. In DNA, the CDR3 is TGCGCCAGCAGTGCCTCGGGAACCCGAGGGTCCTACGAGCAGTACTTC.

The gene calls are TRBV7-6 and TRBJ2-5; 8 nucleotides line up with TRBD2. The CDR3 loop spans 15 amino acids. Trimming removed 5 bases from V and 5 bases from J; junction bases left unmatched: 10. Germline V gene sequence: CDR1 SGHVS, CDR2 FNYEAQ. The chain's CDR3 is CASSPLAVKGETQYF. The CDR3 region has the DNA TGTGCCAGCAGCCCACTAGCGGTTAAGGGGGAGACCCAGTACTTC.

The gene calls are TRBV7-6 and TRBJ2-1; D is uncertain. Trimming cost V 4 bases and J 9 bases, with 10 bases left between them. The CDR3 is 12 residues long. Germline CDR1 SGHVS, CDR2 FNYEAQ. In DNA, the CDR3 is TGTGCCAGCAGCTCCCCGGATCTTGAGCAGTTCTTC. It is translated as CASSSPDLEQFF.

CDR3 in amino acids: CASSPGQGATNEKLFF. The CDR3 DNA follows: TGTGCCAGCAGCCCTGGACAGGGGGCAACTAATGAAAAACTGTTTTTT. The chain links TRBV9 to TRBJ1-4; TRBD1 aligns across 10 bases. CDR1 is SGDLS, CDR2 YYNGEE, per germline. After removal of 4 bases from V and 0 bases from J, the junction contained 3 bases not matched to a gene. The CDR3 totals 16 residues.

About this clone itself: One end of the junction fails to match germline, which may point to a read error. CDR3: CSSSLERGYEQYF. The CDR3 bases are TGCTCCAGCAGCTTGGAGAGAGGCTACGAGCAGTACTTC. The chain carries TRBV5-1 and TRBJ2-7; no reliable D call. Germline lookup yields CDR1 SGHRS and CDR2 YFSETQ. This CDR3 has 13 residues.

This chain's CDR3 is CASSHQKSGANVLTF. The DNA of the CDR3 is TGTGCCAGCAGCCATCAGAAGTCTGGGGCCAACGTCCTGACTTTC. The J gene is TRBJ2-6, the V gene TRBV5-4; D ambiguous. Germline assignment: CDR1 SGHNT and CDR2 YYREEE (reference sequence). The CDR3 consists of 15 residues. V shed 4 bases and J shed 1 base, with 9 bases lying between them. Full variable domain (rest looked up from reference TRBV5-4 and TRBJ2-6): ETGVTQSPTHLIKTRGQQVTLRCSSQSGHNTVSWYQQALGQGPQFIFQYYREEENGRGNFPPRFSGLQFPNYSSELNVNALELDDSALYLCASSHQKSGANVLTFGAGSRLTVL.

This clone was recorded once. This sequence joins TRBV6-6 and TRBJ2-2; D ambiguous. V shed 0 bases and J shed 2 bases, with 4 bases lying between them. CDR1 and CDR2 from the germline V gene are MNHNY and SVGAGI (reference sequence). The CDR3 totals 14 residues. In DNA form, the CDR3 reads TGTGCCAGCAGTTACTCTGATAACACCGGGGAGCTGTTTTTT. Translated: CASSYSDNTGELFF.

J is TRBJ1-2 and V is TRBV7-9; 10 bases fit TRBD1. Germline-derived CDR1 and CDR2 are SEHNR and FQNEAQ (reference sequence). The junction had 4 bases not matched to a gene; V was cut back by 10 bases and J by 8 bases. There are 11 residues in the CDR3. The chain's CDR3 is CATQTGGGYTF. DNA for the CDR3: TGTGCCACCCAGACAGGGGGCGGCTACACCTTC.

This clone is a singleton in its sample. The chain employs TRBV10-3 and TRBJ2-3; D is undetermined. The length of the CDR3 is 14 residues. V lost 6 bases, J lost 4 bases, and 14 bases lay in between. From germline, CDR1 is ENHRY and CDR2 SYGVKD. The chain's CDR3 is CAISPGFVPDTQYF. CDR3 DNA sequence: TGTGCCATCAGCCCCGGGTTCGTCCCAGATACGCAGTATTTT.

Regarding this clone: A junction end diverges from the germline sequence, so it may reflect a read error. The rearrangement links TRBV6-5 to TRBJ1-1; D ambiguous. CDR1 is MNHEY, CDR2 SVGAGI, per germline. The CDR3 is 11 amino acids. The CDR3 here is CASSAGIGRHF. The CDR3 DNA reads TGTGCCAGCAGCGCCGGGATCGGCCGTCACTTT.

This clone was counted between two and nine times. An end of the junction does not agree with germline; a read error may underlie this. Within the sample, other DNA sequences also encode this same CDR3. The chain combines TRBV30 with TRBJ1-2; a possible D gene is TRBD1 (5 bases). Germline CDR1 GTSNPN, CDR2 SVGIG (reference sequence). The CDR3 totals 14 residues. The CDR3: CAWKKQENPYGYTF. The CDR3 region has the DNA TGTGCCTGGAAGAAACAGGAGAATCCATATGGCTACACATTC.

V gene TRBV6-1 combines with J gene TRBJ2-5; D may be TRBD1 (6 bases). CDR3 length: 14 amino acids. The V end lost 7 bases, the J end lost 1 base, and 13 bases lay between the germline ends. CDR1 is MNHNS, CDR2 SASEGT, per germline. The CDR3 nucleotides read TGTGCCAGCACTAAGGACAGAACCCAAGAGACCCAGTACTTC. Amino acids: CASTKDRTQETQYF.